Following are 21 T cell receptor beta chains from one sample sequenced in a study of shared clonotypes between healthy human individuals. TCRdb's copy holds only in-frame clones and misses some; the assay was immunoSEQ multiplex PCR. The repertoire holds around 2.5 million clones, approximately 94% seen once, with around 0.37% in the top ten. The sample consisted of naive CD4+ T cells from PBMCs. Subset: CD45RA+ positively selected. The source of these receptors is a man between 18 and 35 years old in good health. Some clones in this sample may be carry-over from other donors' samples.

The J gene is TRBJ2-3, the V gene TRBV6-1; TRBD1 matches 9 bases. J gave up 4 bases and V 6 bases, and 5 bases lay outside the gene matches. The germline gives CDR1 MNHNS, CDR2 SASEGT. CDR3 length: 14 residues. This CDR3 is CASRDRGTADTQYF. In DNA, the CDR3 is TGTGCCAGCAGGGACAGGGGTACAGCAGATACGCAGTATTTT.

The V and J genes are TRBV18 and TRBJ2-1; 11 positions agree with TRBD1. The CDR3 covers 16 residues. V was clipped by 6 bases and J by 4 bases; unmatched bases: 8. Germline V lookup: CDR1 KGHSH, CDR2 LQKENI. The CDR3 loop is CASSQNRDRGYNEQFF. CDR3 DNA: TGTGCCAGCTCTCAAAACCGGGACAGGGGGTACAATGAGCAGTTCTTC.

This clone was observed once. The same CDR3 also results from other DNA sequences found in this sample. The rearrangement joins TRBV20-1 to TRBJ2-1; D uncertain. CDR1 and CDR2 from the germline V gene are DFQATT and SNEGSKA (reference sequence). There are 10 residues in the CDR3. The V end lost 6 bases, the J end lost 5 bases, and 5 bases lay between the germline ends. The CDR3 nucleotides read TGCAGTGCGCATAACAATGAGCAGTTCTTC. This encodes CSAHNNEQFF.

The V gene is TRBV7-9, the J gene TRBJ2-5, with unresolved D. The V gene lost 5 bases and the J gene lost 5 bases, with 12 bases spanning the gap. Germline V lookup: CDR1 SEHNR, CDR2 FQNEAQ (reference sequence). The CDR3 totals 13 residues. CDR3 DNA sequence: TGTGCCAGCAGCGTAAGAATTGGGGAGACCCAGTACTTC. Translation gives CASSVRIGETQYF.

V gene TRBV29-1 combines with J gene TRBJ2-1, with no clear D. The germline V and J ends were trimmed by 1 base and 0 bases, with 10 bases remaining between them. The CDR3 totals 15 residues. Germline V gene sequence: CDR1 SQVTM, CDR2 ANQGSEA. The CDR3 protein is CSVEGAVFSYNEQFF. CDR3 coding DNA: TGCAGCGTTGAAGGCGCAGTCTTCTCCTACAATGAGCAGTTCTTC.

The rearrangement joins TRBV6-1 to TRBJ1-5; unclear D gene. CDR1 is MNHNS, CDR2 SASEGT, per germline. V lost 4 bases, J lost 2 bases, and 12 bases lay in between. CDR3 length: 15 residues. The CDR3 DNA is TGTGCCAGCAGTGTGGGAGGAACGGGCAATCAGCCCCAGCATTTT. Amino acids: CASSVGGTGNQPQHF.

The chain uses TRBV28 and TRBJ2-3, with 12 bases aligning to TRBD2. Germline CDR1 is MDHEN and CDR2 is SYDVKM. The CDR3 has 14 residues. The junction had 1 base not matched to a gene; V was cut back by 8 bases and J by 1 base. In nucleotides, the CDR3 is TGTGCCAGCTGGACTAGCGGGGGCACAGATACGCAGTATTTT. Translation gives CASWTSGGTDTQYF.

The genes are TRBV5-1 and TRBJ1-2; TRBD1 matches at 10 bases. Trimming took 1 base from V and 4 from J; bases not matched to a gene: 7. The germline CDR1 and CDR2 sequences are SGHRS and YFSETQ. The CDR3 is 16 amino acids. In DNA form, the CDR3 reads TGCGCCAGCAGCTTGACCGGGACAGGGGACCGCTATGGCTACACCTTC. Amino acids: CASSLTGTGDRYGYTF.

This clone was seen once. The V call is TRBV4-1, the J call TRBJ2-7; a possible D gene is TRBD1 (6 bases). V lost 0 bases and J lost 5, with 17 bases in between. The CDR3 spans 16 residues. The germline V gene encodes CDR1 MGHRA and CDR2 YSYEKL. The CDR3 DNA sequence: TGCGCCAGCAGCCAAGACGACACAGGGAATTACGACGAGCAGTACTTC. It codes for CASSQDDTGNYDEQYF.

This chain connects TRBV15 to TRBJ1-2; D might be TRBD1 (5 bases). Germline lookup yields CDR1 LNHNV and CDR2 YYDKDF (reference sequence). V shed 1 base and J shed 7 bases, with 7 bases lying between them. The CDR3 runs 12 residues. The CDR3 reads CATSRGGGGYTF. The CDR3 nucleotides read TGTGCCACCAGCAGAGGGGGGGGTGGCTACACCTTC.

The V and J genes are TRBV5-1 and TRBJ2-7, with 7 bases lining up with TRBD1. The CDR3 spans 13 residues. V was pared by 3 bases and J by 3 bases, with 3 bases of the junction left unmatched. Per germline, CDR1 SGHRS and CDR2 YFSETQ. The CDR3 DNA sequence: TGCGCCAGCAGCTCAGACAGGGTCTACGAGCAGTACTTC. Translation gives CASSSDRVYEQYF. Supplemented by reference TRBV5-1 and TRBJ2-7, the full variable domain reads KAGVTQTPRYLIKTRGQQVTLSCSPISGHRSVSWYQQTPGQGLQFLFEYFSETQRNKGNFPGRFSGRQFSNSRSEMNVSTLELGDSALYLCASSSDRVYEQYFGPGTRLTVT.

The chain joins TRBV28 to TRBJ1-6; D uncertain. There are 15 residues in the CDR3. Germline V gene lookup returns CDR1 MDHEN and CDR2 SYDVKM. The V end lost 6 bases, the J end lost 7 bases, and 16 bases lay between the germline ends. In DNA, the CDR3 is TGTGCCAGCAGGATAGATCCGCGTGTGAATTCACCCCTCCACTTT. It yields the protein CASRIDPRVNSPLHF.

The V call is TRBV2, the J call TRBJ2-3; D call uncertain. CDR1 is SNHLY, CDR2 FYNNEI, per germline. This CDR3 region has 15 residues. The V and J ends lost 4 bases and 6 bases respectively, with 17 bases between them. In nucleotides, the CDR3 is TGTGCCAGCAGTGGGGGATCAGGCGCCCGTGATACGCAGTATTTT. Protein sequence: CASSGGSGARDTQYF.

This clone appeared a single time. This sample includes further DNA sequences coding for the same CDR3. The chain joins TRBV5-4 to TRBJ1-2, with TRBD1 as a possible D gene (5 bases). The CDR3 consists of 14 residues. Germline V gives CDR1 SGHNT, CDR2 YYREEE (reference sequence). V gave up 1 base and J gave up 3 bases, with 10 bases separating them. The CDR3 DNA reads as TGTGCCAGCAGCTTGCGGCAAGGGGACTATGGCTACACCTTC. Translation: CASSLRQGDYGYTF.

The CDR3 coding sequence is TGTGCCATCAGCTCCGGGACAGGGTATACCGGGGAGCTGTTTTTT. Protein sequence: CAISSGTGYTGELFF. V and J are TRBV10-3 and TRBJ2-2; the match to TRBD1 covers 9 bases. The CDR3 covers 15 residues. The germline gives CDR1 ENHRY, CDR2 SYGVKD. The junction had 7 bases not matched to a gene; V was cut back by 6 bases and J by 5 bases.

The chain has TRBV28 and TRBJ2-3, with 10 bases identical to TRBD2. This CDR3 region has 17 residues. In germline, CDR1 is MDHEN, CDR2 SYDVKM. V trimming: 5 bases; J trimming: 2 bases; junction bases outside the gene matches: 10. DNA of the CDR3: TGTGCCAGCAGTATTCTCCGACTAGCGGGCAACACAGATACGCAGTATTTT. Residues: CASSILRLAGNTDTQYF.

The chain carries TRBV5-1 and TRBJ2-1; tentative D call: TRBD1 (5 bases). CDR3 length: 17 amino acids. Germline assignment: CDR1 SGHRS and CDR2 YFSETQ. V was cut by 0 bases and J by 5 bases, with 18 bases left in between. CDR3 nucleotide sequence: TGCGCCAGCAGCTTGGGCCCCAGGACACGTGGAAACAATGAGCAGTTCTTC. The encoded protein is CASSLGPRTRGNNEQFF. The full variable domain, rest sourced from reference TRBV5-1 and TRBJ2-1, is KAGVTQTPRYLIKTRGQQVTLSCSPISGHRSVSWYQQTPGQGLQFLFEYFSETQRNKGNFPGRFSGRQFSNSRSEMNVSTLELGDSALYLCASSLGPRTRGNNEQFFGPGTRLTVL.

In DNA, the CDR3 is TGTGCCAGCAGTTACCAGGTTATGGCCTACAATGAGCAGTTCTTC. This sequence encodes CASSYQVMAYNEQFF. The V call is TRBV6-5, the J call TRBJ2-1; no firm D call. The V end was cut by 2 bases, the J end by 2 bases, with 10 bases between. The CDR3 is 15 amino acids. Germline V CDR1 and CDR2: MNHEY, SVGAGI.

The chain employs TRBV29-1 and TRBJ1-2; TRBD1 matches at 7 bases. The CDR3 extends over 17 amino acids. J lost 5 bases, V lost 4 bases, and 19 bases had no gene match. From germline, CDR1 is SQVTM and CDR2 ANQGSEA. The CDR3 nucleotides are TGCAGCGTTGCCCCGTTATTAACAGGGGACTCAGAGTATGGCTACACCTTC. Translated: CSVAPLLTGDSEYGYTF. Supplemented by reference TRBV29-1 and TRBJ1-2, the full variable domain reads SAVISQKPSRDICQRGTSLTIQCQVDSQVTMMFWYRQQPGQSLTLIATANQGSEATYESGFVIDKFPISRPNLTFSTLTVSNMSPEDSSIYLCSVAPLLTGDSEYGYTFGSGTRLTVV.

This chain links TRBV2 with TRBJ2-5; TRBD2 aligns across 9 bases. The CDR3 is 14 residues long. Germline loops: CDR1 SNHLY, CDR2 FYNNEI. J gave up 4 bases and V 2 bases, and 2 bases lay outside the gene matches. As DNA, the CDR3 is TGTGCCAGCAGTGAAACACTAGCGGGAGAGACCCAGTACTTC. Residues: CASSETLAGETQYF.

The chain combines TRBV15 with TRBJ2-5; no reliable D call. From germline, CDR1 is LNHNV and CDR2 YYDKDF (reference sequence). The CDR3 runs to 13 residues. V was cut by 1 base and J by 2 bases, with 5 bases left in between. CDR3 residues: CATSRGFQETQYF. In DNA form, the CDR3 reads TGTGCCACCAGCAGAGGGTTTCAAGAGACCCAGTACTTC. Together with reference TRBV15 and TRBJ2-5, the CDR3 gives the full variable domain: DAMVIQNPRYQVTQFGKPVTLSCSQTLNHNVMYWYQQKSSQAPKLLFHYYDKDFNNEADTPDNFQSRRPNTSFCFLDIRSPGLGDTAMYLCATSRGFQETQYFGPGTRLLVL.